This record covers a single TCR beta chain. The antigen is undetermined. This sample is drawn from a study of T cell responses to AZD1222 COVID-19 vaccine. Study-level points and caveats: Among the donors, most were white British and more were female, and clonal diversity was possibly underestimated.

V lost 4 bases to trimming and J lost 8 bases, with 12 bases between them. This CDR3 contains 12 residues. Per germline, CDR1 SGHRS and CDR2 YFSETQ. Produced via immunoSEQ multiplex PCR; TCRdb's table is partial and in-frame only. This sample has some 140,000 clones, with approximately 92% found just once. The material sequenced was peripheral blood, taken 28 days after the second AZD1222 dose. The sequence was obtained from an adult who received the AZD1222 COVID-19 vaccine. The chain carries TRBV5-1 and TRBJ1-1, with a weak D call TRBD1 (6 bases). CDR3: CASSIGGAEAFF. For the CDR3, the DNA is TGCGCCAGCAGCATAGGGGGTGCCGAAGCTTTCTTT.